These T cell receptor beta chains were read from a single sample in a study of Ad26.COV2.S vaccination and SARS-CoV-2 variants. Profiled with immunoSEQ multiplex PCR; TCRdb holds only in-frame clones, not every one. The sample records roughly 420,000 clones, roughly 89% being singletons. The source was peripheral blood, collected in a trial of Ad26.COV2.S vaccine versus placebo. All receptors come from a person between 18 and 65 years old who received the Ad26.COV2.S COVID-19 vaccine or a placebo. Each CDR3 is given with its conserved first and last residue. D genes are given only for firm matches.

j_gene	v_gene	d_gene	CDR3aa	CDR3nt
TRBJ1-6	TRBV2	TRBD1	CASSFSGGAQKSPLHF	TGTGCCAGCAGCTTTTCAGGGGGCGCGCAAAAGTCACCCCTCCACTTT
TRBJ1-4	TRBV20-1	-	CSASRGRGEKLFF	TGCAGTGCTAGTCGAGGGCGGGGGGAAAAACTGTTTTTT
TRBJ2-7	TRBV7-2	-	CASSPQGGHSYEQYF	TGTGCCAGCAGCCCCCAGGGGGGACACTCCTACGAGCAGTACTTC
TRBJ1-5	TRBV10-3	TRBD1	CAISRGQGDNQPQHF	TGTGCCATCAGCAGGGGACAGGGGGACAATCAGCCCCAGCATTTT
TRBJ1-2	TRBV5-1	-	CASSLAAGAYYGYTF	TGCGCCAGCAGCTTGGCGGCAGGGGCGTACTATGGCTACACCTTC
TRBJ2-1	TRBV5-1	-	CASSLGQYNEQFF	TGCGCCAGCAGCTTGGGCCAGTACAATGAGCAGTTCTTC
TRBJ2-3	TRBV5-1	TRBD2	CASSPGIAGDTQYF	TGCGCCAGCAGCCCCGGGATAGCGGGAGATACGCAGTATTTT
TRBJ2-3	TRBV5-1	-	CASSLVGRGRDTDTQYF	TGCGCCAGCAGCTTGGTAGGGCGGGGTCGGGACACAGATACGCAGTATTTT
TRBJ1-6	TRBV4-3	-	CASSQGTGVANSPLHF	TGCGCCAGCAGCCAAGGAACGGGGGTGGCGAATTCACCCCTCCACTTT
TRBJ1-5	TRBV10-3	-	CAISDRPNSNQPQHF	TGTGCCATCAGTGACCGACCAAATAGCAATCAGCCCCAGCATTTT
TRBJ2-1	TRBV5-1	-	CASSLVQDLYNEQFF	TGCGCCAGCAGCTTGGTACAGGACTTATACAATGAGCAGTTCTTC
TRBJ1-1	TRBV7-8	-	CASSSFRLGSGTEAFF	TGTGCCAGCAGCTCCTTCCGGCTGGGTAGCGGCACTGAAGCTTTCTTT
TRBJ2-1	TRBV6-6	-	CASSYSTAIEQFF	TGTGCCAGCAGTTACTCCACAGCCATTGAGCAGTTCTTC
TRBJ2-2	TRBV6-5	-	CATSVFGVTGELFF	TGTGCCACCTCAGTCTTCGGGGTCACCGGGGAGCTGTTTTTT
TRBJ1-4	TRBV15	-	CATSRDREKLFF	TGTGCCACCAGCAGAGACAGGGAAAAACTGTTTTTT
TRBJ1-1	TRBV28	TRBD1	CASRARDRDSSGAFF	TGTGCCAGCAGGGCTCGAGACAGGGATTCGAGTGGAGCTTTCTTT
TRBJ1-2	TRBV5-5	-	CASSWSRAVDYGYTF	TGTGCCAGCAGCTGGTCCCGGGCGGTGGACTATGGCTACACCTTC
TRBJ2-3	TRBV5-5	-	CASTFVTDTQYF	TGTGCCAGCACCTTTGTCACAGATACGCAGTATTTT
TRBJ1-1	TRBV5-1	-	CASRRAGEASEAFF	TGCGCCAGCAGGAGGGCAGGGGAGGCTTCTGAAGCTTTCTTT
TRBJ2-3	TRBV7-9	-	CASSGDTDTQYF	TGTGCCAGCAGCGGTGACACAGATACGCAGTATTTT
TRBJ2-5	TRBV7-2	-	CASSLWRTAETQYF	TGTGCCAGCAGCCTCTGGAGGACCGCGGAGACCCAGTACTTC
TRBJ1-2	TRBV29-1	TRBD1	CSVMKTGNYGYTF	TGCAGCGTTATGAAGACAGGGAACTATGGCTACACCTTC
TRBJ1-5	TRBV18	TRBD1	CASSAQGGHQPQHF	TGTGCCAGCTCAGCGCAGGGGGGACATCAGCCCCAGCATTTT
TRBJ1-2	TRBV9	TRBD1	CASSVGQGALGNYGYTF	TGTGCCAGCAGCGTAGGACAGGGGGCTTTGGGCAACTATGGCTACACCTTC
TRBJ2-7	TRBV29-1	-	CSVGGHYEQYF	TGCAGCGTGGGGGGGCACTACGAGCAGTACTTC
TRBJ2-7	TRBV6-5	-	CASSRSRDSYEQYF	TGTGCCAGCAGCAGATCGCGGGACAGCTACGAGCAGTACTTC
TRBJ2-1	TRBV7-9	TRBD2	CASSLKFASGSDLEQFF	TGTGCCAGCAGCTTAAAATTTGCTAGCGGGAGTGACCTTGAGCAGTTCTTC
TRBJ2-3	TRBV11-2	-	CASSLSRGRGRGGTDTQYF	TGTGCCAGCAGCTTATCGCGGGGGCGCGGGCGCGGGGGCACAGATACGCAGTATTTT
TRBJ1-4	TRBV6-5	-	CASSYSLATNEKLFF	TGTGCCAGCAGTTACTCTCTTGCAACTAATGAAAAACTGTTTTTT
TRBJ1-4	TRBV5-4	TRBD1	CASSSQGAGEKLFF	TGTGCCAGCAGCTCCCAGGGGGCTGGTGAAAAACTGTTTTTT